This T cell receptor (beta chain) was sequenced for a study of cytomegalovirus exposure and HLA in healthy donors (dated by TCRdb to about 2017). Study-level background: According to an earlier analysis of 587 of the donors, about 179 million T cells yielded roughly 110 million unique TCR beta sequences and approximately 280 Gb of sequence data. All discovery cohort repertoires had been generated using a single sequencing platform. Genome-wide SNP genotypes for about 55% of the roughly 670 donors were used in a later genetic analysis, which treated that subset as a discovery cohort. Typing coverage differed by locus: A, B, C, DRB1 and DQB1 were typed in roughly 620-630 donors, DQA1 in 522, DPA1 in nearly 610, and DPB1 in around 440. To predict cytomegalovirus infection status, the study brought together high-throughput TCR immunosequencing, statistical association of individual TCRs with disease status, and machine learning. An earlier analysis of 587 of the donors used high-throughput TCR beta sequencing to judge whether each TCR beta V gene segment behaved as functional or pseudogenic. Besides the first cohort of around 700 subjects, a separate validation cohort made up of about 120 different subjects was used. The T cell repertoires of roughly 660 subjects were profiled by immunosequencing and related to cytomegalovirus serostatus. On average, roughly 250,000 unique TCR beta nucleotide sequences were sequenced per donor among 300 to 500 genotyped donors of the cohort, with roughly 18% of those sequences being non-productive. Roughly 300 gigabases of sequencing data and around 90 million unique TCR sequences made up an early release that covered 640 HLA-typed donors. Alongside the repertoire data, information on donor age, sex, ethnicity and CMV serostatus was compiled. Rather than drawing on any new phenotypic data, the later analysis identified candidate immune exposures from TCR beta sequences and the way those sequences occurred across donors. Because of strong linkage in the cohort, four to six DR-DQ haplotypes were treated as single units for association and clustering. HLA typing covered class I and class II loci at four-digit resolution. The genetic ancestry cluster associated with self-reported Caucasian donors included around four fifths of the roughly 400 genotyped donors. The study aimed to test whether cataloging public T cell receptors could reveal signatures of past pathogen exposure. A later analysis re-analyzed previously published TCR beta repertoires from 500 to 700 donors and added high-resolution HLA genotyping to study TCR occurrence patterns.

V sheds 6 bases and J sheds 6 bases, leaving 19 bases between their ends. The germline V gene (reference sequence) sets CDR1 to LNHNV and CDR2 to YYDKDF. From cysteine to phenylalanine, the CDR3 is 15 amino acids long. The sequence is cut down to CDR3 DNA, 45 bases in frame from base 1. The library was made by the immunoSEQ multiplex PCR assay. For the multiplex PCR, a mixture combining 60 forward primers for TCR Vbeta segments and 13 reverse primers for TCR Jbeta segments was used. The CDR3 region of rearranged TCR beta genes was amplified from genomic DNA with a multiplex PCR assay. The amplified TCR beta libraries were sequenced on the Illumina HiSeq System as 87-base-pair reads. The authors processed their data as follows. Across the 670 or so repertoires, a later analysis counted around 80 million unique TCR beta chains, roughly 11 million of which were shared by at least two donors. Raw reads were error-corrected and collapsed into unique sequences by a nearest-neighbor algorithm in which closely related sequences were merged to remove PCR and sequencing errors. Alignment of CDR3 sequences to IMGT reference sequences was used to assign V, D and J gene segments. Each retained sequence needed at least a six-nucleotide match to both a V gene segment and a J gene segment. A rearrangement was called productive if the CDR3 had no stop codons and remained in frame with V and J, and every other rearrangement was called non-productive. CDR3 was defined according to IMGT convention as the region running from the second conserved V-encoded cysteine to the conserved J-encoded phenylalanine. The earlier analysis of about 570 of the donors excluded any sequence lacking an unambiguous match to a single V gene segment. In an earlier analysis of approximately 500 of the donors, a V segment was called functional when productive rearrangements were above 56.7%, and segregating when the standard deviation between donors exceeded 5%. To diagnose cytomegalovirus status from the catalog of TCR beta chain sequences, a statistical classification framework was built. In a later analysis, TCR nucleotide sequences were compared against IMGT/GENE-DB human TR gene sequences so that V and J genes could be assigned. Using the TCRdist pipeline, a later analysis assigned CDR3 sequences along with most-parsimonious VDJ recombination scenarios. In a later analysis, each TCR beta chain was defined by its CDR3 amino acid sequence together with its V-gene family, and reads without a unique V-gene family were excluded. A later analysis removed roughly 590 highly shared, low-generation-probability nucleotide sequences to deal with suspected cross-contamination and a sequencing artifact. In a later analysis, a clonal expansion index for each public chain was calculated from normalized within-repertoire ranks of inferred template counts. A later analysis computed generation probabilities with a VDJ recombination model fitted to out-of-frame rearrangements, and checked the results against IGoR. In a later analysis, hypergeometric tests were used to score TCR-TCR, TCR-HLA and TCR-CMV co-occurrence, with a repertoire-size bias correction applied to TCR pairs. False discovery rates were estimated in a later analysis by permuting HLA or CMV assignments 20 times. In a later analysis, co-occurring TCRs were grouped with DBSCAN, and TCRdist sequence similarity was added when clustering was performed within HLA-allele-positive subsets. Repertoires with fewer than 30,000 or more than 120,000 public chains, plus five repertoires with anomalous nucleotide sharing, were excluded from co-occurrence clustering. TCRdb re-hosts the immuneACCESS table, in-frame sequences only. Its copies lack some clones; in the studies checked, an unresolved V gene accounts for under half of them, and the cause for the rest is not known. The V and J calls and clone size come from that table; D and trimming were worked out from the DNA. In this sample the table shows about 150,000 clones, around 75% of which occur a single time. The biggest ten clones account for about 3.1% of the sample.

Concerning this clone itself: Its antigen has not been determined. Per-base quality was not reported, and no clone a single base away is much larger than it.

Overall study outcomes, separate from this receptor: A cluster of highly shared sequence variants was judged likely to be a technical artifact of the sequencing pipeline. The authors suggested that the approach could potentially be generalized to other disease states and immunological phenotypes. Linkage disequilibrium might explain the correlated functional status among segregating V segments, but an unknown experimental factor could not be excluded. An association between a missense DCLRE1C variant and V-gene and J-gene trimming of TCR beta chains was found in a later genetic analysis and replicated in an independent cohort. Roughly uniform sequencing depth across donors was assumed in presence/absence analyses, although this assumption may not hold. In a later analysis, TCR association rates were found to vary across HLA loci, with the most associated TCRs seen for DRB1 alleles and the fewest for HLA-C alleles. An earlier analysis of 450 to 750 of the donors showed that most TCR beta V segments appeared in productive rearrangements either about 90% or about 30% of the time, which broadly matched IMGT annotations. When HLA alleles, especially DR and DQ, strongly co-occurred, attributing TCR associations to individual alleles was difficult. According to a later genetic analysis, donors in an Asian-associated ancestry cluster had fewer N-insertions in productive TCRs than the approximately 670-donor mean. Specific HLA alleles were associated with over 15,000 TCR beta sequences at a false discovery rate of 0.05 in a later analysis. A further reported finding was that TCR beta sequences accurately predicted the HLA-A and HLA-B alleles for most subjects in the first cohort. A total of fewer than 200 TCR beta chains were listed by the study as associated with cytomegalovirus. Cytomegalovirus status was reported to be diagnosed by the classifier with high specificity and sensitivity in both the original and validation cohorts. According to a later analysis, most CMV-associated TCR beta chains appeared to be HLA-restricted, and the HLA associations seemed to be driven largely by CMV exposure. The earlier analysis of some 560 of the donors excluded roughly 17 rarely observed V segments, including chromosome 9 orphons, because counts were too low. The cohort was sequenced for TCR beta chains only, and without alpha or paired-chain data the features that could be detected were limited. Because HLA typing was unavailable for some donors at each locus, only the typed subset was used in association tests. Most TCR sequences were observed very rarely across donors, whereas some public TCRs were present in many individuals. According to a later analysis, parvovirus B19, influenza, CMV and Epstein-Barr virus appeared linked to several top co-occurrence clusters. The 87-base-pair reads could not distinguish some IMGT-functional V segments, including TRBV6-2 and TRBV6-3, so those segments were excluded. In vitro tests confirmed that a few of the cytomegalovirus-associated TCR beta chains recognize cytomegalovirus antigens. For the cohort, immune exposure information was limited to CMV serostatus. A later analysis found that HLA-associated TCR beta chains were more clonally expanded and had lower generation probabilities than equally common non-associated chains.

The cohort comprised fewer than 750 healthy bone marrow donors. All cohort members were sampled while nominally healthy, although unrecorded immune exposures were likely present. The donor tested CMV seronegative, placing the donor among the 350 or so seronegative members of the cohort. A peripheral blood sample was provided by each donor, and peripheral blood mononuclear cells were used for TCR beta sequencing. The Qiagen DNeasy Blood Extraction Kit was used to extract genomic DNA from the blood cell samples. The TCR originated in a male donor in good health and CMV-seronegative. The rearranged chain carries TRBV15 and TRBJ2-3; a tentative D call is TRBD2 (6 bases match). Sequenced material: PBMCs. The nucleotides are TGTGCCACCAGTAACGGGGGACTCGGGGCCGATACGCAGTATTTT. Its amino acids are CATSNGGLGADTQYF.